The 20 T cell receptor beta chains in this list originate from one sample, sequenced in a study of shared clonotypes between healthy human individuals. Clones were read by immunoSEQ multiplex PCR, and TCRdb kept only the in-frame ones, dropping some. The repertoire consists of around 1.4 million clones, with approximately 98.5% occurring once and the leading ten covering around 0.33%. Sample: naive CD4+ T cells sorted from blood. The subset denotes: CD45RA+ positively selected. These receptors were collected from a man between 25 and 39 years old in good health.

The chain recombines TRBV28 with TRBJ2-1; D might be TRBD1 or TRBD2, each matching 5 bases. The germline V gene encodes CDR1 MDHEN and CDR2 SYDVKM. Trimming stripped 7 bases from V and 0 bases from J, with 16 bases between. The CDR3 covers 16 residues. The DNA of the CDR3 is TGTGCCAGCAAAGGAGCTTGGGGGAGCTCCTACAATGAGCAGTTCTTC. Translating it yields CASKGAWGSSYNEQFF.

The chain combines TRBV6-1 with TRBJ2-2; 10 nucleotides line up with TRBD2. The CDR3 sequence is 15 residues long. Germline V gene sequence: CDR1 MNHNS, CDR2 SASEGT. V gave up 6 bases and J gave up 5 bases; unmatched junction bases: 6. Here the CDR3 DNA reads TGTGCCAGCAGAAGGGGACTAGCGCTTACCGGGGAGCTGTTTTTT. Translating it yields CASRRGLALTGELFF.

The rearrangement links TRBV5-4 to TRBJ1-5; 7 bases align to TRBD1. The CDR3 loop spans 16 amino acids. Germline CDR1 SGHNT, CDR2 YYREEE (reference sequence). V trimming: 0 bases; J trimming: 5 bases; junction bases outside the gene matches: 8. The CDR3 is CASSLGGRQGDQPQHF. The CDR3 DNA sequence: TGTGCCAGCAGCTTGGGTGGGAGACAGGGAGATCAGCCCCAGCATTTT.

The V and J genes are TRBV2 and TRBJ1-4, with unresolved D. Germline V gene data show CDR1 as SNHLY and CDR2 as FYNNEI. Trimming left V 1 base short and J 0 bases short, with 9 bases between. This CDR3 region has 16 residues. This chain's CDR3 is CASSEDLAATNEKLFF. The CDR3 nucleotides read TGTGCCAGCAGTGAAGATCTAGCAGCAACTAATGAAAAACTGTTTTTT. The whole variable domain, remainder taken from reference TRBV2 and TRBJ1-4, is EPEVTQTPSHQVTQMGQEVILRCVPISNHLYFYWYRQILGQKVEFLVSFYNNEISEKSEIFDDQFSVERPDGSNFTLKIRSTKLEDSAMYFCASSEDLAATNEKLFFGSGTQLSVL.

The chain has TRBV5-1 and TRBJ2-3, with D unresolved. This CDR3 is 15 amino acids long. V lost 5 bases, J lost 0 bases, and 13 bases lay in between. Germline V CDR1 and CDR2: SGHRS, YFSETQ. CDR3 coding DNA: TGCGCCAGCAGTCCAGGTCGGAAGAGCACAGATACGCAGTATTTT. This translates into CASSPGRKSTDTQYF.

In the case of this clone: Other DNA sequences from this sample encode an identical CDR3 as well. This chain joins TRBV27 and TRBJ2-7; 7 bases line up with TRBD1. Germline values: CDR1 MNHEY, CDR2 SMNVEV (reference sequence). After removal of 5 bases from V and 3 bases from J, the junction contained 4 bases not matched to a gene. The CDR3 contains 13 residues. The CDR3 loop reads CASSPSGGYEQYF. DNA of the CDR3: TGTGCCAGCAGTCCGTCAGGGGGCTACGAGCAGTACTTC.

The rearrangement joins TRBV30 to TRBJ2-1; 8 bases fit TRBD1. This CDR3 has 18 amino acids. CDR1 is GTSNPN, CDR2 SVGIG, per germline (reference sequence). J gave up 0 bases and V 0 bases, and 10 bases lay outside the gene matches. CDR3 nucleotides: TGTGCCTGGAGTGTAAAGTCAGGGGGCTACTTCTCCTACAATGAGCAGTTCTTC. Amino acid sequence: CAWSVKSGGYFSYNEQFF.

V is TRBV11-2 and J is TRBJ1-2, with D hard to call. The CDR3 totals 13 residues. Per germline, CDR1 SGHAT and CDR2 FQNNGV. V dropped 5 bases and J dropped 4 bases, with 11 bases sitting between them. The CDR3 region has the DNA TGTGCCAGCAGCACCAGACGTACCTATGGCTACACCTTC. Protein sequence: CASSTRRTYGYTF. Drawing the rest from reference TRBV11-2 and TRBJ1-2, the complete variable domain is EAGVAQSPRYKIIEKRQSVAFWCNPISGHATLYWYQQILGQGPKLLIQFQNNGVVDDSQLPKDRFSAERLKGVDSTLKIQPAKLEDSAVYLCASSTRRTYGYTFGSGTRLTVV.

The rearrangement joins TRBV7-2 to TRBJ2-2, with 7 bases matching TRBD1. Germline CDR1 is SGHTA and CDR2 is FQGNSA. The trim removed 5 bases at V and 7 bases at J, leaving 7 bases unmatched. The CDR3 runs 14 residues. The CDR3 DNA reads as TGTGCCAGCAGCCTTAACAGGGGTGGCGGGGAGCTGTTTTTT. Its protein is CASSLNRGGGELFF. Looking up the rest from reference TRBV7-2 and TRBJ2-2 gives the full variable domain: GAGVSQSPSNKVTEKGKDVELRCDPISGHTALYWYRQSLGQGLEFLIYFQGNSAPDKSGLPSDRFSAERTGGSVSTLTIQRTQQEDSAVYLCASSLNRGGGELFFGEGSRLTVL.

This chain joins TRBV7-8 and TRBJ2-1; no clear D. This CDR3 region has 15 residues. Germline CDR1 and CDR2: SGHVS and FQNEAQ. V was shortened by 2 bases and J by 8 bases, with 16 bases between the two germline ends. The CDR3 here is CASSLPLVDSDEQFF. The CDR3 DNA sequence: TGTGCCAGCAGCTTACCGCTAGTTGATTCGGATGAGCAGTTCTTC. The variable domain in full, completed from reference TRBV7-8 and TRBJ2-1, reads GAGVSQSPRYKVAKRGQDVALRCDPISGHVSLFWYQQALGQGPEFLTYFQNEAQLDKSGLPSDRFFAERPEGSVSTLKIQRTQQEDSAVYLCASSLPLVDSDEQFFGPGTRLTVL.

The V gene is TRBV21-1, the J gene TRBJ2-3. TRBV21-1 is a documented pseudogene. CDR3 length equals 20 residues. In DNA, the CDR3 is TGTGCCAGCAGCAAAAGTAGCCTAGGCACAGAACCTATCGATACAGATACGCAGTATTTT. Its protein is CASSKSSLGTEPIDTDTQYF.

The chain recombines TRBV5-4 with TRBJ1-1, with 8 bases fitting TRBD1. This CDR3 is 16 amino acids long. The ends lost 4 bases at V and 4 bases at J; junction bases unmatched: 12. Germline V gene data show CDR1 as SGHNT and CDR2 as YYREEE (reference sequence). This CDR3 reads CASSARAATGATEAFF. DNA of the CDR3: TGTGCCAGCAGCGCCAGGGCAGCGACAGGGGCCACTGAAGCTTTCTTT.

The chain links TRBV7-8 to TRBJ1-1; D call uncertain. Trimming shortened V by 5 bases and J by 4 bases, and 17 bases separated the two germline ends. Per germline, CDR1 SGHVS and CDR2 FQNEAQ. This CDR3 is 15 amino acids long. The CDR3, as DNA: TGTGCCAGCAGCCACCGTAGCGGGAGAGGCACTGAAGCTTTCTTT. Protein: CASSHRSGRGTEAFF.

This rearrangement joins TRBV10-3 to TRBJ1-4; 7 nucleotides agree with TRBD1. Germline V gene lookup returns CDR1 ENHRY and CDR2 SYGVKD. V lost 10 bases, J lost 0 bases, and 5 bases stayed unmatched. The CDR3 runs to 14 residues. The chain's CDR3 is CATKGGATNEKLFF. The CDR3 nucleotides read TGTGCCACCAAAGGGGGCGCAACTAATGAAAAACTGTTTTTT.

This chain joins TRBV6-5 and TRBJ2-7; 12 bases are a match to TRBD2. CDR1 and CDR2 from the germline V gene are MNHEY and SVGAGI. V was clipped by 6 bases and J by 3 bases; unmatched bases: 3. The CDR3 extends over 14 amino acids. The CDR3, as DNA: TGTGCCAGCAGGCGACTAGCGGGAGTCTACGAGCAGTACTTC. Amino acid sequence: CASRRLAGVYEQYF.

The chain recombines TRBV27 with TRBJ2-7; D unclear. V was clipped by 6 bases and J by 3 bases, with 12 bases between them. The CDR3 contains 13 residues. Germline loops: CDR1 MNHEY, CDR2 SMNVEV (reference sequence). CDR3 bases: TGTGCCAGCAGCCTATCCCGAATCTACGAGCAGTACTTC. Residues: CASSLSRIYEQYF.

The chain is built from TRBV7-9 and TRBJ2-2; no firm D call. CDR1 and CDR2 (germline): SEHNR, FQNEAQ (reference sequence). This CDR3 is 15 amino acids long. V lost 0 bases to trimming and J lost 4 bases, with 9 bases between them. The CDR3 DNA reads TGTGCCAGCAGCTTAGCGGCTGGGATCACCGGGGAGCTGTTTTTT. This sequence encodes CASSLAAGITGELFF.

The rearrangement uses TRBV4-3 and TRBJ2-3; D remains ambiguous. The CDR3 spans 13 residues. V was pared by 0 bases and J by 4 bases, with 5 bases between. Germline assignment: CDR1 LGHNA and CDR2 YSLEER. CDR3: CASSQDIADTQYF. DNA of the CDR3: TGCGCCAGCAGCCAAGATATTGCAGATACGCAGTATTTT.

About this clone itself: Other DNA sequences from this sample encode an identical CDR3 as well. The chain links TRBV28 to TRBJ2-7; no clear D. Germline-derived CDR1 and CDR2 are MDHEN and SYDVKM. V was clipped by 6 bases and J by 2 bases, with 5 bases between them. This CDR3 has 11 residues. CDR3 loop: CASSHTYEQYF. The CDR3 bases are TGTGCCAGCAGCCACACCTACGAGCAGTACTTC.

The CDR3 sequence is CALHGTGAISGANVLTF. As DNA, the CDR3 is TGTGCCCTCCACGGGACAGGTGCCATCTCTGGGGCCAACGTCCTGACTTTC. This chain joins TRBV30 and TRBJ2-6; TRBD1 matches 8 bases. Germline-derived CDR1 and CDR2 are GTSNPN and SVGIG (reference sequence). The V and J ends lost 8 bases and 0 bases, in that order; junction bases with no gene match: 12. CDR3 length: 17 amino acids.